The entry that follows covers one TCR beta chain sequence. V dropped 5 bases and J dropped 5; count of bases not matched to a gene: 11. This CDR3 comprises 16 residues. Germline lookup yields CDR1 LNHDA and CDR2 SQIVND (reference sequence). This sample is drawn from a study of blood T cell repertoires in COVID-19. Study context: Sites in the United States, Italy and Spain provided acute and convalescent COVID-19 samples. Sources were T cells, B-cell-depleted T cells, or PBMCs; the material itself was cDNA or gDNA.

In the original workflow: Quantification of nucleated cells was approximated via reference gene primer amplification. Using immunoSEQ multiplex PCR, the repertoire was profiled, and TCRdb retains in-frame clones only, with some absent. V and J calls plus clone size are reproduced from that table; the DNA served to infer D and trimming. This sample has roughly 100,000 clones; around four fifths occur once, and the top ten carry 4.5%. The specimen sequenced was peripheral blood. The receptor was derived from a human donor in a cohort sampled during active COVID-19. The chain couples TRBV19 to TRBJ2-5; TRBD1 matches 10 bases. For the CDR3, the DNA is TGTGCCAGTAGTCCACACGCGACAGGGGGCGAGGAGACCCAGTACTTC. It codes for CASSPHATGGEETQYF.